The T cell receptor beta chain under discussion was sequenced for a study of post-analysis software for immune sequencing data. Findings of the study overall: When compared against controls, multiple sclerosis patients showed significantly lower normalized Chao1 diversity. Patients had higher frequencies than controls of five TRBV segments, including TRBV5-6, TRBV5-1 and TRBV20-1.

CDR1 is MNHEY and CDR2 is SVGEGT in the germline V gene. Trimming took 6 bases from V and 5 from J, leaving 23 bases between them. The CDR3 totals 16 residues. This clonotype was observed a few times. Antigen unknown. Every TCR beta cDNA library bore unique molecular identifiers. Each CDR3 protein is one row after TCRdb ran MiXCR on the PCR reads. Here the sample spans 700,000 to 900,000 distinct CDR3 sequences, 40% to 55% being singletons. The clonotype originates from a girl under 18 with multiple sclerosis. The specimen sequenced was blood. This sequence joins TRBV6-2 or TRBV6-3 and TRBJ2-7; a possible D gene is TRBD2 (6 bases). This CDR3 reads CASSYKSGTPGDEQYF. In nucleotides, the CDR3 is TGTGCCAGCAGCTACAAGTCCGGGACTCCAGGAGACGAGCAGTACTTC.